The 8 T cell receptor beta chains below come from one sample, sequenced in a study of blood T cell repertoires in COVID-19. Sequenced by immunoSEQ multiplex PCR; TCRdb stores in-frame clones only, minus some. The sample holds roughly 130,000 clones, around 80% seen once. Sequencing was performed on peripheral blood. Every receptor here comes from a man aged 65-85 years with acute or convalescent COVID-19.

Here the CDR3 reads CARSLYLSGSQPQHF. DNA for the CDR3: TGTGCCAGAAGCTTGTATCTTTCGGGGAGTCAGCCCCAGCATTTT. The chain links TRBV5-3 to TRBJ1-5; D is undetermined. TRBV5-3 is noted as an ORF with a role that remains uncertain. V was cut by 1 base and J by 6 bases, with 14 bases left in between. This CDR3 comprises 15 residues.

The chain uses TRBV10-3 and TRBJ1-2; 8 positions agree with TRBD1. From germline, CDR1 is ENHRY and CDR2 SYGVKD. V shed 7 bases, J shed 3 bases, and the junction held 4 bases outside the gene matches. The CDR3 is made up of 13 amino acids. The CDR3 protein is CAITEDRDYGYTF. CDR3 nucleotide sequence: TGTGCCATCACCGAGGACAGGGACTATGGCTACACCTTC.

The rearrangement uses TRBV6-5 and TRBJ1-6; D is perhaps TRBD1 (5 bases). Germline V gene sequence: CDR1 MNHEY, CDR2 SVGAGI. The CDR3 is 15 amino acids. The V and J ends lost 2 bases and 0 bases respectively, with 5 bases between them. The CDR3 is CASSYDSSYNSPLHF. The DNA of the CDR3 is TGTGCCAGCAGTTACGACAGCTCCTATAATTCACCCCTCCACTTT.

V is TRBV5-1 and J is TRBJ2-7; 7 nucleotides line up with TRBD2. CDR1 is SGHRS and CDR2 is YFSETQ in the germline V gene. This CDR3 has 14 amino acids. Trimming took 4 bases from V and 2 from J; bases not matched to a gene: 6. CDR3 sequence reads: CASSRTGGTYEQYF. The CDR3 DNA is TGCGCCAGCAGCCGCACGGGGGGAACCTACGAGCAGTACTTC.

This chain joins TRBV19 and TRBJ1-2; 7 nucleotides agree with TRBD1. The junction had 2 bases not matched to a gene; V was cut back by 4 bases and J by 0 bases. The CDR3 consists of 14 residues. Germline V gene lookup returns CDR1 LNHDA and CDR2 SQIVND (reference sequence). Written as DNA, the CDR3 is TGTGCCAGTAGTAGGGACAGAGCTAACTATGGCTACACCTTC. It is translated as CASSRDRANYGYTF.

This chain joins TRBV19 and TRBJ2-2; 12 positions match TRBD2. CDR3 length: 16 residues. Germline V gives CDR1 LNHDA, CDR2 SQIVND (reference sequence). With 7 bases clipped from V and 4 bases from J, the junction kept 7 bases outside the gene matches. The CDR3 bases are TGTGCCAGTATGACTAGCGGGGGCTCACTCACCGGGGAGCTGTTTTTT. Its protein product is CASMTSGGSLTGELFF.

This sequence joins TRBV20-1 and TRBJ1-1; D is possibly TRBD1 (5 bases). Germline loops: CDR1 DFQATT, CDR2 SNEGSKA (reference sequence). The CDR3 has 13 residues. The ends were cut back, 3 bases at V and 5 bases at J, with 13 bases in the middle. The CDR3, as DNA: TGCAGTGCTAGTATAGGGGCCGGGACTGAAGCTTTCTTT. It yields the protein CSASIGAGTEAFF.

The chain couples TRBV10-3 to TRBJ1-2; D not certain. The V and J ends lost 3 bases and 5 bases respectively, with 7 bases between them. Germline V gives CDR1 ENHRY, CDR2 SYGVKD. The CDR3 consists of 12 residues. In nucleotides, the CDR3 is TGTGCCATCAGTGAATCAGGATATGGCTACACCTTC. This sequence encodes CAISESGYGYTF.